These 23 T cell receptor beta chains share one sample of origin, sequenced in a study of TIL therapy for anti-PD-1-resistant metastatic lung cancer. Noted time point: pre-treatment sample, taken before nivolumab and TIL therapy. Sequencing used immunoSEQ v3. Sequencing used immunoSEQ multiplex PCR; TCRdb keeps in-frame clones, though not all of them. This table has some 43,000 clones, 79% appearing once. The input for sequencing was blood, taken at baseline. The receptor set was obtained from a man between 65 and 80 years old with non-small cell lung cancer.

The rearrangement uses TRBV27 and TRBJ2-3, with 11 bases matching TRBD1. This CDR3 has 19 residues. CDR1 and CDR2 (germline): MNHEY, SMNVEV (reference sequence). V was pared by 2 bases and J by 3 bases, with 13 bases of the junction left unmatched. CDR3 region: CASSLAYYSGTGGTDTQYF. CDR3 sequence (DNA): TGTGCCAGCAGTTTAGCATATTACTCCGGGACAGGGGGAACAGATACGCAGTATTTT.

A few counts support this clone. This chain joins TRBV18 and TRBJ1-3; D possibly corresponds to TRBD1 (5 bases). From germline, CDR1 is KGHSH and CDR2 LQKENI. There are 17 residues in the CDR3. V dropped 1 base and J dropped 0 bases, with 13 bases sitting between them. The CDR3 DNA sequence: TGTGCCAGCTCACCACTCCGGGGGGATCGCTCTGGAAACACCATATATTTT. Protein sequence: CASSPLRGDRSGNTIYF.

V is TRBV29-1 and J is TRBJ1-5; 7 nucleotides agree with TRBD1. This CDR3 has 13 amino acids. Germline loops: CDR1 SQVTM, CDR2 ANQGSEA. With V trimmed by 6 bases and J by 7 bases, 9 bases remained unmatched. CDR3: CSVNRGSGQPQHF. CDR3 bases: TGCAGCGTGAACAGGGGCTCGGGGCAGCCCCAGCATTTT.

This clone was detected once. The gene calls are TRBV5-1 and TRBJ2-2; 11 nucleotides align to TRBD2. V dropped 3 bases and J dropped 0; count of bases not matched to a gene: 7. Germline V gene data show CDR1 as SGHRS and CDR2 as YFSETQ. This CDR3 has 18 amino acids. In nucleotides, the CDR3 is TGCGCCAGCAGCTCCAAGGGACTAGCGGTATCGAACACCGGGGAGCTGTTTTTT. Translating it yields CASSSKGLAVSNTGELFF.

This chain links TRBV4-1 with TRBJ2-3; tentatively, D is TRBD2 (6 bases). In germline, CDR1 is MGHRA, CDR2 YSYEKL. V dropped 0 bases and J dropped 1 base, with 11 bases sitting between them. This CDR3 is 16 amino acids long. In DNA form, the CDR3 reads TGCGCCAGCAGCCAAGATCGGGGGATGGGCACAGATACGCAGTATTTT. Its protein is CASSQDRGMGTDTQYF.

The CDR3 reads CASSTDRPNQPQHF. CDR3 DNA sequence: TGTGCCAGTAGTACAGACAGGCCCAATCAGCCCCAGCATTTT. The J gene is TRBJ1-5, the V gene TRBV19; D may be TRBD1 (6 bases). Trimming stripped 4 bases from V and 3 bases from J, with 10 bases between. CDR1 and CDR2 (germline): LNHDA, SQIVND (reference sequence). The CDR3 is made up of 14 amino acids. Combining the CDR3 with reference TRBV19 and TRBJ1-5 gives the whole variable domain DGGITQSPKYLFRKEGQNVTLSCEQNLNHDAMYWYRQDPGQGLRLIYYSQIVNDFQKGDIAEGYSVSREKKESFPLTVTSAQKNPTAFYLCASSTDRPNQPQHFGDGTRLSIL.

The chain has TRBV6-5 and TRBJ1-5; D is uncertain. CDR1 and CDR2 from the germline V gene are MNHEY and SVGAGI. This CDR3 comprises 13 residues. Trimming cost V 2 bases and J 6 bases, with 8 bases left between them. Here the CDR3 DNA reads TGTGCCAGCAGTTACGGAGATGGTCAGCCCCAGCATTTT. It translates to CASSYGDGQPQHF.

The V and J genes are TRBV5-1 and TRBJ2-7, with D perhaps matching TRBD2 (6 bases). The V end was cut by 5 bases, the J end by 2 bases, with 11 bases between. Germline values: CDR1 SGHRS, CDR2 YFSETQ. The CDR3 contains 13 residues. The CDR3 coding sequence is TGCGCCAGCAGTAGCGGAGGGACCTACGAGCAGTACTTC. This encodes CASSSGGTYEQYF.

The chain carries TRBV5-1 and TRBJ2-7, with D perhaps matching TRBD2 (6 bases). Germline-derived CDR1 and CDR2 are SGHRS and YFSETQ. This CDR3 comprises 12 residues. With 4 bases removed from V and 3 bases from J, the gap between germline ends came to 8 bases. CDR3 residues: CASSQGGYEQYF. The CDR3 DNA reads as TGCGCCAGCAGCCAGGGAGGCTACGAGCAGTACTTC.

CDR3 sequence (DNA): TGTGCCAGCAGCTTAGTGACAGGGACCTACAATGAGCAGTTCTTC. Its translation is CASSLVTGTYNEQFF. The gene calls are TRBV5-5 and TRBJ2-1, with 7 positions matching TRBD1. There are 15 residues in the CDR3. With 2 bases clipped from V and 2 bases from J, the junction kept 4 bases outside the gene matches. Germline loops: CDR1 SGHKS, CDR2 YYEKEE (reference sequence).

The rearrangement links TRBV19 to TRBJ1-1; D perhaps matches TRBD1 (6 bases). The germline gives CDR1 LNHDA, CDR2 SQIVND (reference sequence). The CDR3 has 15 amino acids. The V gene lost 6 bases and the J gene lost 1 base, with 15 bases spanning the gap. For the CDR3, the DNA is TGTGCCAGTAGGCTTAGGGGGACGGAGAACACTGAAGCTTTCTTT. Its translation: CASRLRGTENTEAFF.

The J gene is TRBJ2-7, the V gene TRBV6-5, with 10 bases that match TRBD1. CDR1 and CDR2 from the germline V gene are MNHEY and SVGAGI. The ends lost 6 bases at V and 7 bases at J; junction bases unmatched: 12. This CDR3 spans 15 amino acids. The CDR3 here is CASSRAGQGILEQYF. The CDR3 coding sequence is TGTGCCAGCAGCCGGGCGGGACAGGGGATTTTGGAGCAGTACTTC.

The V and J genes are TRBV10-3 and TRBJ1-2, with a weak D call TRBD1 (5 bases). The V end was cut by 2 bases, the J end by 5 bases, with 6 bases between. The length of the CDR3 is 12 residues. Germline CDR1 and CDR2: ENHRY and SYGVKD. The CDR3 spells CAISEGAYGYTF. CDR3 DNA: TGTGCCATCAGTGAGGGGGCATATGGCTACACCTTC.

V is TRBV5-8 and J is TRBJ2-3, with 11 bases aligning to TRBD2. Germline trimming cut 1 base from V and 4 bases from J; bases unmatched to any gene: 2. This CDR3 spans 15 amino acids. Germline V lookup: CDR1 SGHTS, CDR2 YDEGEE. DNA for the CDR3: TGTGCCAGCAGCTTGATTAGCGGGAGGGCAGATACGCAGTATTTT. This encodes CASSLISGRADTQYF.

The CDR3 DNA follows: TGTGCCAGCAGCCCGACAGGGAAATTCGAAAAACTGTTTTTT. Translating it yields CASSPTGKFEKLFF. The rearrangement joins TRBV7-3 to TRBJ1-4; 7 nucleotides agree with TRBD1. V was clipped by 5 bases and J by 8 bases; unmatched bases: 8. The CDR3 is made up of 14 amino acids. In germline, CDR1 is SGHTA, CDR2 FQGTGA.

This sequence joins TRBV19 and TRBJ2-3, with D possibly being TRBD2 (5 bases). Germline V CDR1 and CDR2: LNHDA, SQIVND (reference sequence). CDR3 length: 17 residues. Trimming removed 1 base at V and 6 bases at J, with 20 bases between. The CDR3 loop reads CASSIAHGNGIGDTQYF. The CDR3 bases are TGTGCCAGTAGTATAGCCCACGGGAACGGAATTGGGGATACGCAGTATTTT.

This clone appeared once. V is TRBV19 and J is TRBJ2-7, with D perhaps TRBD2 (5 bases). V was trimmed by 4 bases and J by 3 bases, leaving 10 bases between them. The CDR3 length is 13 residues. Germline CDR1 and CDR2: LNHDA and SQIVND (reference sequence). In DNA form, the CDR3 reads TGTGCCAGTAGTAGGACTGAGAACTACGAGCAGTACTTC. It yields the protein CASSRTENYEQYF.

V and J are TRBV7-9 and TRBJ2-3; D remains ambiguous. CDR3 length: 15 amino acids. The ends were cut back, 4 bases at V and 0 bases at J, with 11 bases in the middle. The V gene's germline CDR1 is SEHNR and CDR2 FQNEAQ (reference sequence). The CDR3 DNA reads TGTGCCAGCAGCTCGCCGGAGACTAGCACAGATACGCAGTATTTT. Its protein is CASSSPETSTDTQYF.

There are a few counts of this clone. The V gene is TRBV11-2, the J gene TRBJ2-1, with D hard to call. Germline values: CDR1 SGHAT, CDR2 FQNNGV. Trimming took off 6 bases at V and 9 bases at J, with 9 bases between the two ends. This CDR3 has 11 residues. This CDR3 reads CASSPMGEQFF. The CDR3 region has the DNA TGTGCCAGCAGTCCAATGGGTGAGCAGTTCTTC. Combining the CDR3 with reference TRBV11-2 and TRBJ2-1 gives the whole variable domain EAGVAQSPRYKIIEKRQSVAFWCNPISGHATLYWYQQILGQGPKLLIQFQNNGVVDDSQLPKDRFSAERLKGVDSTLKIQPAKLEDSAVYLCASSPMGEQFFGPGTRLTVL.

This rearrangement joins TRBV5-1 to TRBJ1-4, with D hard to call. V was trimmed by 3 bases and J by 7 bases, leaving 13 bases between them. The CDR3 extends over 14 amino acids. Germline CDR1 reads SGHRS; CDR2 reads YFSETQ. Here the CDR3 reads CASSSTEGGEKLFF. Written as DNA, the CDR3 is TGCGCCAGCAGCTCGACCGAAGGTGGTGAAAAACTGTTTTTT.

The genes are TRBV21-1 and TRBJ1-5. TRBV21-1 is marked as a pseudogene. This CDR3 contains 14 residues. The chain's CDR3 is CASRCRGGCQPQHF. CDR3 DNA: TGTGCCAGCAGATGCCGGGGGGGGTGTCAGCCCCAGCATTTT.

The chain joins TRBV5-5 to TRBJ1-2; D remains unclear. V was pared by 1 base and J by 2 bases, with 9 bases between. CDR1 is SGHKS and CDR2 is YYEKEE in the germline V gene (reference sequence). The CDR3 has 14 residues. The CDR3 sequence is CASSLLSENYGYTF. The CDR3 DNA follows: TGTGCCAGCAGCTTGTTATCAGAAAACTATGGCTACACCTTC. Supplemented by reference TRBV5-5 and TRBJ1-2, the full variable domain reads DAGVTQSPTHLIKTRGQQVTLRCSPISGHKSVSWYQQVLGQGPQFIFQYYEKEERGRGNFPDRFSARQFPNYSSELNVNALLLGDSALYLCASSLLSENYGYTFGSGTRLTVV.

This chain uses TRBV11-3 with TRBJ2-2; D possibly corresponds to TRBD1 (5 bases). Germline V gene sequence: CDR1 SGHNT, CDR2 YENEEA. V lost 3 bases and J lost 4, with 9 bases in between. This CDR3 has 14 residues. The CDR3 here is CASSLAGPTGELFF. CDR3 coding DNA: TGTGCCAGCAGCTTGGCAGGGCCCACCGGGGAGCTGTTTTTT.